The T cell receptor (beta chain) described here comes from a study of Ad26.COV2.S vaccination and SARS-CoV-2 variants (dated by TCRdb to the early 2020s). For the wider study: Vaccine-arm donors came from COV1001, a multicentre, randomized, double-blind, placebo-controlled phase I-IIa trial of Ad26.COV2.S in healthy adults. Ad26.COV2.S was administered intramuscularly at a dose of 5x10^10 or 1x10^11 viral particles, either as one shot or as two shots given 56 days apart. TCRbeta repertoire sequencing served as the tool for gauging how specific and how broad the SARS-CoV-2-reactive T cell receptors were following Ad26.COV2.S vaccination. The TCR-sequenced set comprised around 30 samples: some 20 Ad26.COV2.S vaccine recipients, 5 placebo recipients and 8 SARS-CoV-2 convalescent individuals. Investigators did not know the trial group allocation while performing experiments and assessing outcomes. Trial participants were randomized into five groups of five, in which low-dose or high-dose Ad26.COV2.S was given once or twice, or placebo was given on both occasions. Findings and caveats that apply to the study as a whole: Comparable non-spike TCR breadth was observed between vaccine and placebo recipients, consistent with only spike being contained in the vaccine. The study was not powered to compare responses between vaccine doses or regimens. The authors noted that total T cell responses may have been underestimated by the TCR breadth and depth analyses. Substantial breadth of spike-specific CD8+ and CD4+ T cell responses was reported after vaccination. Spike-specific TCR breadth was higher in Ad26.COV2.S recipients than in placebo recipients (P = 0.0014).

The immunoSEQ Assay was used to sequence TCRbeta CDR3 regions. After extraction, genomic DNA underwent amplification by bias-controlled multiplex PCR, followed by high-throughput sequencing. For the original study's pipeline: To quantify the absolute abundance of each unique TCRbeta CDR3 region, sequences were collapsed and filtered. T cell fraction was estimated by normalization of TCRbeta template counts to usable DNA, with usable DNA being measured through amplification of reference genes present in all nucleated cells. Repertoire TCRs were annotated as SARS-CoV-2-specific when V gene, CDR3 amino acid sequence and J gene were exactly matched to a known reactive TCR set. The reference SARS-CoV-2 TCR set came from MIRA and was filtered for enrichment in COVID-19-positive ImmuneCODE repertoires, removing public or cross-reactive TCRs. Based on the MIRA antigens, annotated TCRs were further analysed at the level of specific ORF or position within ORF. Breadth was defined as annotated unique rearrangements over total unique productive rearrangements; depth was the summed frequency of those rearrangements. TCR breadth was compared between groups using two-sided Wilcoxon rank-sum tests. TCRdb retrieved this table from immuneACCESS and kept in-frame rearrangements only. Not all clones are present; in checked studies, unresolved V genes account for under half, and no reason is known for the remainder. D and trimming were read from the DNA, whereas the V and J calls and clone size are those reported in that table. Recorded for this sample are 250,000 or so clones; roughly nine tenths of them occurred a single time. Nearly 3% of the sample comes from the top ten.

This specimen's treatment or condition label, interpreted: roughly 20 received Ad26.COV2.S at low or high dose, single or two shots; 5 received placebo; per-sample allocation not given. Repertoires of vaccine and placebo recipients were sequenced from samples taken on day 63 after the first injection. Between 29 July and 7 August 2020, Cohort 1b enrolled 25 adults aged 18-55 years at one site in Boston, USA. Ad26.COV2.S consisted of a replication-incompetent adenovirus type 26 vector by which a prefusion-stabilized SARS-CoV-2 spike protein from the original Wuhan strain was expressed. Its CDR3 holds 18 amino acids, cysteine through phenylalanine. CDR3 DNA is the only sequence kept; it has 54 bases, read in frame from the first base. CDR1 and CDR2 are drawn from the germline V gene (reference sequence): LGHDT, YNNKEL. V lost 2 bases and J lost 0 bases, and the count of bases not matched to a germline gene is 7.

Concerning this clone: Its antigen is not yet known. Within one base of it there is no much larger clone, and no base qualities were kept.

The clonotype comes from a person aged 18 to 59 who received the Ad26.COV2.S COVID-19 vaccine or a placebo. The specimen comprised peripheral blood, sampled in a trial of Ad26.COV2.S vaccine versus placebo. The V and J genes are TRBV3-1 (or the pseudogene TRBV3-2) and TRBJ2-6, and TRBD1 matches 7 of the central bases. The CDR3 reads CASSQLRGLPSGANVLTF. The sequence in DNA is TGTGCCAGCAGCCAACTAAGGGGGCTGCCCTCTGGGGCCAACGTCCTGACTTTC.